This T cell receptor (beta chain) appears in the sequencing data of a study of cytomegalovirus exposure and HLA in healthy donors. Study observations and caveats: V- and J-gene trimming of TCR beta was linked (in a later analysis) to a missense DCLRE1C variant. Sequencing had likely introduced a cluster of highly shared sequence variants as an artifact. One later analysis reportedly identified an Asian-associated ancestry cluster that showed fewer N-insertions than the roughly 700-donor mean.

Primers included in the PCR were 60 Vbeta and 13 Jbeta primers. Some clones are missing from TCRdb's copy, which holds only in-frame ones; the method was immunoSEQ multiplex PCR. The listing records just over 80,000 clones. Healthy bone marrow donors made up the cohort. In the case of this clone: Its antigen is still unknown.

The sequence derives from a woman aged 25 to 45 in good health and CMV-seronegative. The sample comprised PBMCs.

Here the CDR3 DNA reads TGTGCCAGTAGTTCTCCCACAGAGAACACTGAAGCTTTCTTT. It encodes CASSSPTENTEAFF. This rearrangement joins TRBV19 to TRBJ1-1; D is undetermined. This CDR3 region has 14 residues. Germline-derived CDR1 and CDR2 are LNHDA and SQIVND (reference sequence). V lost 5 bases, J lost 1 base, and 11 bases lay in between.